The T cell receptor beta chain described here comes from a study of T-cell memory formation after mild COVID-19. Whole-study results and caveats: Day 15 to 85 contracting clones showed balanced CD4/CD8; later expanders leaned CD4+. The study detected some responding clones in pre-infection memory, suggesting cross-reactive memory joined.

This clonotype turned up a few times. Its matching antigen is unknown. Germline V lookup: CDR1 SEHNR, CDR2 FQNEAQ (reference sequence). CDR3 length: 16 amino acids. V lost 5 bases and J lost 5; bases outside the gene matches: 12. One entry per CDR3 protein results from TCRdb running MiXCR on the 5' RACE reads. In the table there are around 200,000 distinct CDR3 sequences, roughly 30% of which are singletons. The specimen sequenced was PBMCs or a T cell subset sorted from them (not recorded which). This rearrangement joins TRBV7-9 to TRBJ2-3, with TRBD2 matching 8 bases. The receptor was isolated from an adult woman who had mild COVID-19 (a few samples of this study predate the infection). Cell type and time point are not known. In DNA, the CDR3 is TGTGCCAGCAGCAGACAAAGCGGGAGTGGCATAGATACGCAGTATTTT. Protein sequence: CASSRQSGSGIDTQYF.